Shown below are 20 T cell receptor beta chains from a single sample sequenced in a study of blood T cell repertoires in COVID-19. Sequencing used immunoSEQ multiplex PCR; TCRdb keeps in-frame clones, though not all of them. The data hold about 400,000 clones, with nearly 90% observed a single time. Sequenced: PBMCs or T cells enriched from blood (not recorded which). These receptors were collected from a woman in her twenties or thirties who had recovered from COVID-19.

The genes are TRBV14 and TRBJ1-1; tentatively, D is TRBD1 (5 bases). Germline V gene data show CDR1 as SGHDN and CDR2 as FVKESK. The CDR3 is 13 amino acids. V was trimmed by 0 bases and J by 3 bases, leaving 5 bases between them. CDR3 sequence: CASSQDRDTEAFF. The CDR3 coding sequence is TGTGCCAGCAGCCAAGACAGGGACACTGAAGCTTTCTTT.

J is TRBJ1-3 and V is TRBV28, with TRBD1 identical over 9 bases. V was pared by 4 bases and J by 7 bases, with 8 bases of the junction left unmatched. Looked up from germline, CDR1 is MDHEN and CDR2 is SYDVKM. The CDR3 totals 15 residues. DNA for the CDR3: TGTGCCAGCAGTTACACGGGACAGGGCGGGAACACCATATATTTT. Translating gives CASSYTGQGGNTIYF.

The chain uses TRBV3-1 (or the pseudogene TRBV3-2) and TRBJ1-2; 9 bases fit TRBD1. The germline gives CDR1 LGHDT, CDR2 YNNKEL (reference sequence). This CDR3 spans 19 amino acids. J was trimmed by 4 bases and V by 4 bases; bases with no gene match: 19. CDR3 amino acids: CASSLFPIQQGAKVYGYTF. Written as DNA, the CDR3 is TGTGCCAGCAGCCTGTTCCCAATTCAACAGGGGGCGAAGGTCTATGGCTACACCTTC.

This chain uses TRBV20-1 with TRBJ1-1, with a weak D call TRBD1 (5 bases). Germline CDR1 is DFQATT and CDR2 is SNEGSKA (reference sequence). V was pared by 3 bases and J by 4 bases, with 15 bases between. CDR3 length equals 14 residues. This CDR3 reads CSASPTSGGTEAFF. The CDR3, as DNA: TGCAGTGCTAGTCCAACCTCGGGGGGCACTGAAGCTTTCTTT.

V and J are TRBV5-1 and TRBJ1-3; TRBD1 might be the D (5 bases). The V and J ends lost 5 bases and 0 bases respectively, with 9 bases between them. The CDR3 runs 14 residues. The germline V gene has CDR1 SGHRS and CDR2 YFSETQ. As DNA, the CDR3 is TGCGCCAGCAGTTGGGGCTCCTCTGGAAACACCATATATTTT. Translating gives CASSWGSSGNTIYF.

The rearrangement links TRBV24-1 to TRBJ1-4; D possibly corresponds to TRBD1 (6 bases). V was shortened by 7 bases and J by 4 bases, with 15 bases between the two germline ends. This CDR3 region has 15 residues. Per germline, CDR1 KGHDR and CDR2 SFDVKD. Here the CDR3 DNA reads TGTGCCACCAGGTCCGGGACAACGGATAATGAAAAACTGTTTTTT. Residues: CATRSGTTDNEKLFF.

The rearrangement uses TRBV19 and TRBJ2-7; D is perhaps TRBD1 (6 bases). The CDR3 length is 13 residues. The V end was cut by 6 bases, the J end by 5 bases, with 14 bases between. The germline V gene has CDR1 LNHDA and CDR2 SQIVND (reference sequence). CDR3 protein: CASSPTGSHEQYF. For the CDR3, the DNA is TGTGCCAGTAGCCCAACAGGGTCTCACGAGCAGTACTTC.

This chain uses TRBV7-6 with TRBJ1-2; 9 bases fit TRBD1. CDR1 and CDR2 from the germline V gene are SGHVS and FNYEAQ. The J segment lost 4 bases and the V segment lost 5 bases, leaving 8 bases of the junction unmatched. The CDR3 is 15 amino acids. CDR3 in amino acids: CASSKVGQGGYGYTF. The CDR3 region has the DNA TGTGCCAGCAGCAAAGTGGGACAGGGAGGCTATGGCTACACCTTC. The full variable domain, rest sourced from reference TRBV7-6 and TRBJ1-2, is GAGVSQSPRYKVTKRGQDVALRCDPISGHVSLYWYRQALGQGPEFLTYFNYEAQQDKSGLPNDRFSAERPEGSISTLTIQRTEQRDSAMYRCASSKVGQGGYGYTFGSGTRLTVV.

This chain uses TRBV27 with TRBJ1-5; 9 nucleotides match TRBD1. This CDR3 spans 15 amino acids. The germline gives CDR1 MNHEY, CDR2 SMNVEV (reference sequence). Trimming removed 6 bases from V and 3 bases from J; junction bases left unmatched: 6. Here the CDR3 DNA reads TGTGCCAGCAGCTCGAGGGACAGGGCCAATCAGCCCCAGCATTTT. It specifies CASSSRDRANQPQHF.

The genes are TRBV10-3 and TRBJ2-3; D remains unclear. Trimming stripped 6 bases from V and 0 bases from J, with 16 bases between. The CDR3 extends over 16 amino acids. CDR1 is ENHRY, CDR2 SYGVKD, per germline. This CDR3 reads CAIRPQHESSTDTQYF. The CDR3 DNA reads as TGTGCCATCAGGCCACAACACGAATCTAGCACAGATACGCAGTATTTT.

V gene TRBV15 combines with J gene TRBJ2-1; D ambiguous. CDR3 length equals 14 residues. Germline CDR1 LNHNV, CDR2 YYDKDF (reference sequence). With 6 bases removed from V and 0 bases from J, the gap between germline ends came to 9 bases. The DNA of the CDR3 is TGTGCCACCAGGCAAGGAGACTCCTACAATGAGCAGTTCTTC. Its protein is CATRQGDSYNEQFF. The full variable domain, in which reference TRBV15 and TRBJ2-1 provide the parts outside the CDR3, is DAMVIQNPRYQVTQFGKPVTLSCSQTLNHNVMYWYQQKSSQAPKLLFHYYDKDFNNEADTPDNFQSRRPNTSFCFLDIRSPGLGDTAMYLCATRQGDSYNEQFFGPGTRLTVL.

This clone was counted only a few times. V gene TRBV12-3 or TRBV12-4 combines with J gene TRBJ2-7; no firm D call. The germline V and J ends were trimmed by 5 bases and 5 bases, with 7 bases remaining between them. There are 11 residues in the CDR3. CDR3: CASSVRDEQYF. Written as DNA, the CDR3 is TGTGCCAGCAGTGTACGGGACGAGCAGTACTTC.

J is TRBJ2-7 and V is TRBV3-1 (or the pseudogene TRBV3-2); 11 bases are shared with TRBD2. From germline, CDR1 is LGHDT and CDR2 YNNKEL (reference sequence). The CDR3 length is 16 residues. V shed 5 bases, J shed 4 bases, and the junction held 10 bases outside the gene matches. The CDR3 DNA reads as TGTGCCAGCAGCTTCGGGGGGACTAGCGGAAGTTACGAGCAGTACTTC. Translation: CASSFGGTSGSYEQYF.

The chain carries TRBV7-3 and TRBJ2-5; TRBD2 matches at 8 bases. The germline gives CDR1 SGHTA, CDR2 FQGTGA. The CDR3 has 18 residues. With 5 bases clipped from V and 7 bases from J, the junction kept 21 bases outside the gene matches. The CDR3 loop reads CASSQTPSGPRHAGTQYF. In DNA form, the CDR3 reads TGTGCCAGCAGCCAAACCCCTAGCGGGCCGAGACACGCAGGGACCCAGTACTTC.

This CDR3 is CAWRSTGAHYEQYF. For the CDR3, the DNA is TGTGCCTGGAGGTCGACAGGGGCTCACTACGAGCAGTACTTC. V is TRBV30 and J is TRBJ2-7, with TRBD1 identical over 8 bases. Germline trimming cut 3 bases from V and 3 bases from J; bases unmatched to any gene: 7. Germline V gene data show CDR1 as GTSNPN and CDR2 as SVGIG (reference sequence). This CDR3 has 14 residues.

The chain recombines TRBV7-9 with TRBJ1-1; TRBD1 agrees at 7 bases. V shed 4 bases and J 7 bases; nucleotides not matched to a gene: 12. Germline V gene data show CDR1 as SEHNR and CDR2 as FQNEAQ (reference sequence). The CDR3 length is 15 residues. In DNA, the CDR3 is TGTGCCAGCAGCTCACTATCAGGGGGAGGTGGTGAAGCTTTCTTT. Translated, it gives CASSSLSGGGGEAFF.

The rearrangement links TRBV2 to TRBJ1-5, with 12 bases that match TRBD1. The CDR3 has 19 residues. After removal of 6 bases from V and 0 bases from J, the junction contained 12 bases not matched to a gene. Per germline, CDR1 SNHLY and CDR2 FYNNEI. The CDR3 is CASRVRGTGGTSSNQPQHF. CDR3 DNA: TGTGCCAGCAGAGTAAGGGGGACAGGGGGCACCAGTAGCAATCAGCCCCAGCATTTT.

This chain links TRBV9 with TRBJ1-1; 7 bases map to TRBD1. Trimming took 4 bases from V and 0 from J; bases not matched to a gene: 3. CDR1 SGDLS and CDR2 YYNGEE come from the germline V gene. This CDR3 has 14 residues. CDR3 bases: TGTGCCAGCAGCCAGGGACAGCTGAACACTGAAGCTTTCTTT. Its protein product is CASSQGQLNTEAFF. The full variable domain, its missing parts supplied by reference TRBV9 and TRBJ1-1, is DSGVTQTPKHLITATGQRVTLRCSPRSGDLSVYWYQQSLDQGLQFLIQYYNGEERAKGNILERFSAQQFPDLHSELNLSSLELGDSALYFCASSQGQLNTEAFFGQGTRLTVV.

The chain couples TRBV20-1 to TRBJ2-1, with 8 bases that match TRBD2. Trimming cost V 3 bases and J 9 bases; bases outside gene matches: 10. Per germline, CDR1 DFQATT and CDR2 SNEGSKA (reference sequence). This CDR3 has 14 residues. This CDR3 reads CSASSGGTTGEQFF. The CDR3 nucleotides read TGCAGTGCTAGTTCGGGGGGGACCACGGGTGAGCAGTTCTTC.

The V gene is TRBV19, the J gene TRBJ2-3; 12 bases match TRBD2. Trimming at V came to 5 bases and at J to 3 bases, leaving 6 bases not matched to a gene. Germline values: CDR1 LNHDA, CDR2 SQIVND (reference sequence). This CDR3 comprises 16 residues. CDR3 protein: CASSFLAGGPTDTQYF. The CDR3 bases are TGTGCCAGTAGTTTTCTAGCGGGGGGGCCGACAGATACGCAGTATTTT.